The 19 T cell receptor beta chains below were found in one sample sequenced in a study of blood T cell repertoires in COVID-19. The table came from immunoSEQ multiplex PCR; TCRdb's copy has only in-frame clones and leaves some out. Of approximately 250,000 clones listed, approximately 88% are singletons. The sequencing sample was made of PBMCs or T cells enriched from blood (not recorded which). The origin of the receptors is a middle-aged woman with acute COVID-19.

This clone was counted a single time. The chain is built from TRBV6-5 and TRBJ1-2; D not certain. The ends were cut back, 6 bases at V and 6 bases at J, with 14 bases in the middle. CDR3 size: 13 residues. The germline V gene has CDR1 MNHEY and CDR2 SVGAGI. The CDR3 here is CASSRAPINGYTF. The CDR3 DNA reads as TGTGCCAGCAGCCGCGCCCCAATAAATGGCTACACCTTC.

The gene calls are TRBV5-4 and TRBJ1-2; 7 bases map to TRBD1. The CDR3 totals 15 residues. The V segment lost 2 bases and the J segment 4 bases; nucleotides outside the gene matches: 8. Germline-derived CDR1 and CDR2 are SGHNT and YYREEE (reference sequence). Written as DNA, the CDR3 is TGTGCCAGCAGCTTACTGCAGACAGGGACCTATGGCTACACCTTC. Its translation is CASSLLQTGTYGYTF.

This chain connects TRBV9 to TRBJ1-2, with TRBD1 matching 10 bases. The V segment lost 2 bases and the J segment 8 bases; nucleotides outside the gene matches: 6. Germline values: CDR1 SGDLS, CDR2 YYNGEE. The CDR3 sequence is 14 residues long. This chain's CDR3 is CASSVLWDRGGYTF. CDR3 in DNA: TGTGCCAGCAGCGTCCTCTGGGACAGGGGCGGCTACACCTTC.

This sequence joins TRBV2 and TRBJ2-5; a possible D gene is TRBD2 (5 bases). The V gene's germline CDR1 is SNHLY and CDR2 FYNNEI. CDR3 length equals 13 residues. V was pared by 4 bases and J by 1 base, with 7 bases between. The CDR3 loop is CASSGGIQETQYF. In nucleotides, the CDR3 is TGTGCCAGCAGTGGAGGGATCCAAGAGACCCAGTACTTC.

The rearrangement joins TRBV28 to TRBJ2-7; TRBD2 matches at 7 bases. The CDR3 runs to 15 residues. Germline V lookup: CDR1 MDHEN, CDR2 SYDVKM. Unmatched junction bases numbered 11, after V lost 7 bases and J lost 2 bases. In DNA, the CDR3 is TGTGCCAGCACCCGAGGGCGGGGGTACACCTACGAGCAGTACTTC. This codes for CASTRGRGYTYEQYF.

The J gene is TRBJ2-3, the V gene TRBV29-1, with D maybe TRBD2 (6 bases). Germline loops: CDR1 SQVTM, CDR2 ANQGSEA. The CDR3 is 15 amino acids. V gave up 5 bases and J gave up 1 base, with 16 bases separating them. CDR3 residues: CSVSGDWGGTDTQYF. The CDR3 bases are TGCAGCGTTTCCGGGGACTGGGGGGGCACAGATACGCAGTATTTT.

This clone was picked up one time. This chain connects TRBV11-2 to TRBJ2-7, with 7 bases that match TRBD2. J was trimmed by 6 bases and V by 6 bases; bases with no gene match: 11. Germline V gene lookup returns CDR1 SGHAT and CDR2 FQNNGV. The CDR3 has 14 residues. CDR3: CASSLGLGRFEQYV. CDR3 coding DNA: TGTGCCAGCAGTCTAGGACTAGGTCGGTTCGAGCAGTACGTC.

V usage is TRBV2 and J usage is TRBJ2-3; 8 bases agree with TRBD2. CDR1 is SNHLY, CDR2 FYNNEI, per germline. This CDR3 spans 14 amino acids. V trimming: 11 bases; J trimming: 1 base; junction bases outside the gene matches: 8. The CDR3 nucleotides read TGTGCCGTGTCCGGGCGGGAGGGCACAGATACGCAGTATTTT. This encodes CAVSGREGTDTQYF.

The gene calls are TRBV23-1 and TRBJ1-1; D uncertain. TRBV23-1 is an ORF, with its function uncertain. The CDR3 has 12 amino acids. Trimming took off 6 bases at V and 3 bases at J, with 8 bases between the two ends. The DNA for the CDR3 is TGCGCCAGCAGCCACCGGGACACTGAAGCTTTCTTT. This encodes CASSHRDTEAFF.

The chain carries TRBV4-1 and TRBJ1-2, with a tentative D call TRBD1 (6 bases). From germline, CDR1 is MGHRA and CDR2 YSYEKL. This CDR3 has 16 amino acids. The V and J ends lost 0 bases and 5 bases respectively, with 16 bases between them. The CDR3 region is CASSQDAKGVWYGYTF. CDR3 DNA sequence: TGCGCCAGCAGCCAAGATGCCAAGGGGGTTTGGTATGGCTACACCTTC.

The chain employs TRBV3-1 (or the pseudogene TRBV3-2) and TRBJ1-2; D is perhaps TRBD1 (6 bases). CDR3 length: 13 residues. Germline-derived CDR1 and CDR2 are LGHDT and YNNKEL (reference sequence). Trimming removed 3 bases from V and 7 bases from J, with 12 bases in between. The CDR3 loop reads CASSQRDIGGYTF. The CDR3 bases are TGTGCCAGCAGCCAGAGGGACATCGGTGGCTACACCTTC.

The CDR3 region has the DNA TGCGCCAGCAGCCTCGGACTAGCGGGAACAGATACGCAGTATTTT. Translated, it gives CASSLGLAGTDTQYF. This chain connects TRBV4-1 to TRBJ2-3; 12 bases are shared with TRBD2. The trim removed 4 bases at V and 3 bases at J, leaving 2 bases unmatched. The CDR3 is 15 residues long. CDR1 MGHRA and CDR2 YSYEKL come from the germline V gene.

The chain is built from TRBV10-3 and TRBJ2-2, with 9 bases fitting TRBD2. The ends lost 0 bases at V and 6 bases at J; junction bases unmatched: 5. The CDR3 totals 16 residues. CDR1 and CDR2 from the germline V gene are ENHRY and SYGVKD. The CDR3 nucleotides read TGTGCCATCAGTGAGTCAGTAGCGGGAGAGTCCGGGGAGCTGTTTTTT. This codes for CAISESVAGESGELFF.

The chain uses TRBV11-1 and TRBJ2-2, with TRBD1 as a possible D gene (6 bases). V lost 2 bases to trimming and J lost 5 bases, with 12 bases between them. Germline CDR1 reads SGHAT; CDR2 reads FQDESV (reference sequence). The length of the CDR3 is 15 residues. CDR3 in amino acids: CASSLLDSGTGELFF. The CDR3 nucleotides read TGTGCCAGCAGCTTACTGGACAGTGGGACCGGGGAGCTGTTTTTT.

In its sample, this clone was seen many times. The chain couples TRBV4-1 to TRBJ2-7; tentative D call: TRBD2 (6 bases). Deletions cut 1 base from V and 7 bases from J, with 14 bases between. The CDR3 runs to 14 residues. CDR1 MGHRA and CDR2 YSYEKL come from the germline V gene. DNA for the CDR3: TGCGCCAGCAGCCAAGTTCGGGGAGGTCTGGAGCAGTACTTC. Amino acid sequence: CASSQVRGGLEQYF.

This clone was seen a single time. This chain links TRBV4-3 with TRBJ2-6; 11 bases match TRBD1. The V segment lost 4 bases and the J segment 0 bases; nucleotides outside the gene matches: 5. Germline V gene data show CDR1 as LGHNA and CDR2 as YSLEER. This CDR3 has 18 amino acids. The CDR3 nucleotides are TGCGCCAGCAGCCTACAGGGACAGGGGGACTCTGGGGCCAACGTCCTGACTTTC. Protein product: CASSLQGQGDSGANVLTF.

The chain combines TRBV6-5 with TRBJ2-7; D remains unclear. Germline CDR1 MNHEY, CDR2 SVGAGI. The CDR3 has 12 amino acids. Trimming cost V 6 bases and J 3 bases, with 9 bases left between them. The CDR3 sequence: CASRGNSYEQYV. Written as DNA, the CDR3 is TGTGCCAGCAGGGGTAACAGCTACGAGCAGTACGTC.

This clone has just a few counts. The genes are TRBV4-1 and TRBJ1-3, with D possibly matching TRBD1 (6 bases). Deletions cut 3 bases from V and 3 bases from J, with 21 bases between. Germline lookup yields CDR1 MGHRA and CDR2 YSYEKL. The CDR3 length is 18 residues. The CDR3 nucleotides are TGCGCCAGCAGCCAGGGGACATTAACTTTCGGCGGTGGAAACACCATATATTTT. Residues: CASSQGTLTFGGGNTIYF.

The chain combines TRBV6-5 with TRBJ1-5, with unresolved D. Germline-derived CDR1 and CDR2 are MNHEY and SVGAGI. CDR3 length equals 15 residues. V was pared by 0 bases and J by 3 bases, with 9 bases between. CDR3 protein: CASSYSLAANQPQHF. Here the CDR3 DNA reads TGTGCCAGCAGTTACTCTCTGGCGGCCAATCAGCCCCAGCATTTT.